These 22 T cell receptor beta chains were all obtained from the same sample, sequenced in a study of CD8+ T cells in alopecia areata. In each case, RNA was isolated and then reverse transcribed into cDNA as the sequencing template. Assay: immunoSEQ multiplex PCR; the TCRdb copy retains only in-frame clones and omits some. Of 150,000 or so clones listed, 87% are singletons. The sample in question was CD8+ T cells sorted from blood, obtained at week 0. The receptors stem from a human donor with alopecia areata.

The V gene is TRBV19, the J gene TRBJ2-2; TRBD1 matches at 8 bases. The CDR3 contains 14 residues. From germline, CDR1 is LNHDA and CDR2 SQIVND (reference sequence). V shed 3 bases, J shed 4 bases, and the junction held 1 base outside the gene matches. CDR3: CASSITGGTGELFF. CDR3 nucleotides: TGTGCCAGTAGTATTACAGGGGGCACCGGGGAGCTGTTTTTT.

This chain uses TRBV2 with TRBJ2-7, with TRBD1 identical over 7 bases. The CDR3 is made up of 10 amino acids. From germline, CDR1 is SNHLY and CDR2 FYNNEI. The V segment lost 6 bases and the J segment 10 bases; nucleotides outside the gene matches: 3. The CDR3 DNA follows: TGTGCCAGCAGGGGGGACAGACAGTACTTC. This codes for CASRGDRQYF.

V and J are TRBV27 and TRBJ2-5, with 7 bases identical to TRBD2. Germline V lookup: CDR1 MNHEY, CDR2 SMNVEV (reference sequence). Trimming cost V 2 bases and J 11 bases; bases outside gene matches: 5. The CDR3 length is 12 residues. The CDR3 spells CASSLQGGEQYF. The DNA for the CDR3 is TGTGCCAGCAGTTTACAGGGAGGGGAGCAGTACTTC.

The CDR3 nucleotides read TGTGCCAGCAGTTACTCGAACAGGGTTAATGAGCAGTTCTTC. Its protein product is CASSYSNRVNEQFF. The genes are TRBV6-5 and TRBJ2-1; TRBD1 is a possible D gene (6 bases). The CDR3 covers 14 residues. V was shortened by 0 bases and J by 7 bases, with 10 bases between the two germline ends. Germline CDR1 MNHEY, CDR2 SVGAGI.

The chain joins TRBV29-1 to TRBJ1-1; tentative D call: TRBD1 (6 bases). This CDR3 has 12 residues. Deletions cut 7 bases from V and 1 base from J, with 10 bases between. The germline V gene has CDR1 SQVTM and CDR2 ANQGSEA. The CDR3 nucleotides are TGCAGCGGTGACAGGAGGAACACTGAAGCTTTCTTT. Translating gives CSGDRRNTEAFF. Combining the CDR3 with reference TRBV29-1 and TRBJ1-1 gives the whole variable domain SAVISQKPSRDICQRGTSLTIQCQVDSQVTMMFWYRQQPGQSLTLIATANQGSEATYESGFVIDKFPISRPNLTFSTLTVSNMSPEDSSIYLCSGDRRNTEAFFGQGTRLTVV.

This chain links TRBV10-3 with TRBJ1-2; 8 bases align to TRBD1. Trimming at V came to 3 bases and at J to 5 bases, leaving 17 bases not matched to a gene. Germline CDR1 and CDR2: ENHRY and SYGVKD. The CDR3 spans 18 residues. In nucleotides, the CDR3 is TGTGCCATCAGTGATCCCGGACAGGGAGCTCTGAGTAGGTATGGCTACACCTTC. Translated, it gives CAISDPGQGALSRYGYTF.

V usage is TRBV11-2 and J usage is TRBJ2-7; no firm D call. Trimming stripped 1 base from V and 7 bases from J, with 5 bases between. The CDR3 runs to 11 residues. CDR1 is SGHAT and CDR2 is FQNNGV in the germline V gene. CDR3 loop: CASSLVREQYF. DNA of the CDR3: TGTGCCAGCAGCTTAGTGCGGGAGCAGTACTTC.

The chain joins TRBV15 to TRBJ2-3; D is uncertain. Germline-derived CDR1 and CDR2 are LNHNV and YYDKDF (reference sequence). V gave up 2 bases and J gave up 0 bases, with 12 bases separating them. There are 16 residues in the CDR3. The CDR3 spells CATSRLLDASTDTQYF. In nucleotides, the CDR3 is TGTGCCACCAGCAGACTTCTAGACGCTAGCACAGATACGCAGTATTTT.

In this sample, this clone turned up once. The V gene is TRBV28, the J gene TRBJ2-1; the match to TRBD1 covers 7 bases. V lost 6 bases and J lost 4; bases outside the gene matches: 12. The germline CDR1 and CDR2 sequences are MDHEN and SYDVKM. The CDR3 runs 16 residues. Written as DNA, the CDR3 is TGTGCCAGCAGCTTGAGGGGACAGAGCTTTTACAATGAGCAGTTCTTC. It yields the protein CASSLRGQSFYNEQFF.

The rearrangement links TRBV11-2 to TRBJ1-1; no definite D call. The V gene's germline CDR1 is SGHAT and CDR2 FQNNGV. The CDR3 consists of 12 residues. Trimming stripped 3 bases from V and 3 bases from J, with 5 bases between. CDR3 sequence (DNA): TGTGCCAGCAGCTTGGGAGACACTGAAGCTTTCTTT. Its protein is CASSLGDTEAFF.

The V call is TRBV13, the J call TRBJ2-5; D might be TRBD1 (5 bases). CDR1 and CDR2 (germline): PRHDT, FYEKMQ (reference sequence). This CDR3 contains 11 residues. Trimming pared 3 bases from V and 7 bases from J, leaving 6 bases between. The CDR3 DNA reads as TGTGCCAGCAGCTTGCAGGGGACCCAGTACTTC. Translated: CASSLQGTQYF.

This chain links TRBV15 with TRBJ2-3, with a possible D match to TRBD2 (6 bases). V dropped 5 bases and J dropped 2 bases, with 17 bases sitting between them. Germline V lookup: CDR1 LNHNV, CDR2 YYDKDF (reference sequence). The CDR3 covers 16 residues. The CDR3 region is CATSRDSNGATDTQYF. DNA for the CDR3: TGTGCCACCAGCCGGGACTCAAACGGGGCCACAGATACGCAGTATTTT.

The V and J genes are TRBV27 and TRBJ2-7; TRBD1 aligns across 7 bases. With 7 bases clipped from V and 2 bases from J, the junction kept 8 bases outside the gene matches. Germline V gives CDR1 MNHEY, CDR2 SMNVEV (reference sequence). This CDR3 contains 14 residues. The CDR3: CASTPLTGTYEQYF. CDR3 DNA: TGTGCCAGCACCCCCTTGACAGGGACCTACGAGCAGTACTTC.

The chain has TRBV7-9 and TRBJ2-6; D tentatively fits TRBD1 or TRBD2 (5 bases each). Per germline, CDR1 SEHNR and CDR2 FQNEAQ (reference sequence). This CDR3 spans 17 amino acids. V was trimmed by 5 bases and J by 0 bases, leaving 14 bases between them. In DNA, the CDR3 is TGTGCCAGCAGCCCGCCGGGGCCTTCCTCTGGGGCCAACGTCCTGACTTTC. Its protein product is CASSPPGPSSGANVLTF.

The V call is TRBV5-6, the J call TRBJ2-2, with unresolved D. Germline CDR1 is SGHDT and CDR2 is YYEEEE. This CDR3 comprises 14 residues. V shed 1 base and J shed 6 bases, with 10 bases lying between them. CDR3 sequence reads: CASSLTAYSGELFF. The CDR3 DNA sequence: TGTGCCAGCAGCTTGACCGCCTATTCCGGGGAGCTGTTTTTT.

This clone has only one observation. This sequence joins TRBV30 and TRBJ2-7; D possibly corresponds to TRBD2 (5 bases). This CDR3 is 15 amino acids long. Trimming removed 0 bases at V and 0 bases at J, with 12 bases between. From germline, CDR1 is GTSNPN and CDR2 SVGIG (reference sequence). The CDR3 bases are TGTGCCTGGAGTGTACGAGTCGGGGTCTCCTACGAGCAGTACTTC. It translates to CAWSVRVGVSYEQYF.

V and J are TRBV7-9 and TRBJ2-3, with 8 positions matching TRBD1. The CDR3 runs 14 residues. V lost 5 bases and J lost 2; bases outside the gene matches: 3. Germline loops: CDR1 SEHNR, CDR2 FQNEAQ (reference sequence). Here the CDR3 reads CASSPGQDTDTQYF. CDR3 bases: TGTGCCAGCAGCCCGGGACAGGACACAGATACGCAGTATTTT.

Notes on this clone: Since a much larger clone is just one base distant, this may be a read error. The rearrangement joins TRBV11-2 to TRBJ2-7, with TRBD1 matching 7 bases. This CDR3 region has 13 residues. Germline V gene lookup returns CDR1 SGHAT and CDR2 FQNNGV. The V gene end was trimmed by 5 bases and the J gene end by 3 bases; junction bases not matched to a gene: 4. The CDR3 nucleotides read TGTGCCAGCAGCCCGACAGGGTTCTACGAGCAGTACTTC. It translates to CASSPTGFYEQYF.

The V gene is TRBV10-3, the J gene TRBJ2-1; no clear D gene. This CDR3 comprises 16 residues. The germline CDR1 and CDR2 sequences are ENHRY and SYGVKD. V was pared by 3 bases and J by 0 bases, with 12 bases between. CDR3 sequence reads: CAISDPGNSSYNEQFF. The CDR3 DNA reads as TGTGCCATCAGTGACCCCGGTAATAGCTCCTACAATGAGCAGTTCTTC.

This chain uses TRBV29-1 with TRBJ2-5; possible D gene TRBD2, 7 bases. The CDR3 runs to 14 residues. CDR1 and CDR2 (germline): SQVTM, ANQGSEA. V dropped 3 bases and J dropped 5 bases, with 16 bases sitting between them. The CDR3 reads CSVEGGPAYETQYF. The CDR3, as DNA: TGCAGCGTTGAGGGGGGGCCCGCATACGAGACCCAGTACTTC.

This clone occurred once. The chain recombines TRBV29-1 with TRBJ2-2, with D tentatively TRBD2 (5 bases). CDR1 SQVTM and CDR2 ANQGSEA come from the germline V gene. CDR3 length equals 13 residues. Trimming shortened V by 3 bases and J by 7 bases, and 12 bases separated the two germline ends. CDR3 in amino acids: CSVDPGRDGELFF. In nucleotides, the CDR3 is TGCAGCGTTGATCCGGGTCGGGACGGGGAGCTGTTTTTT.

The chain has TRBV7-9 and TRBJ2-1; 10 bases align to TRBD1. Germline CDR1 is SEHNR and CDR2 is FQNEAQ (reference sequence). With V trimmed by 5 bases and J by 3 bases, 4 bases remained unmatched. This CDR3 comprises 15 residues. CDR3 bases: TGTGCCAGCAGCCCCCGGGACAGGGGCTACAATGAGCAGTTCTTC. It translates to CASSPRDRGYNEQFF.